The entry below describes one T cell receptor (beta chain). Its target is unknown. All donors were healthy Caucasians. The data stem from a study of identical twins. Overall study results and limits: Researchers reported excess low generation probability among twin-shared out-of-frame alpha sequences.

TCRdb reprocessed the 5' RACE reads via MiXCR and lists one record per CDR3 protein. This table holds around 550,000 distinct CDR3 sequences, over 12% found once. These data also featured in a second study, about yellow fever vaccine responses in identical twins.

Source material: CD4+ T cells sorted from blood. The TCR comes from a woman younger than 30 in good health.

CDR3 amino acids: CASQRISGLIDAFF. The CDR3 nucleotides are TGTGCCAGTCAGCGCATTTCGGGACTGATTGACGCTTTCTTT. The chain couples TRBV11-2 to TRBJ1-1; tentative D call: TRBD1 (5 bases). Germline V lookup: CDR1 SGHAT, CDR2 FQNNGV. The CDR3 contains 14 residues. V was cut by 9 bases and J by 11 bases, with 25 bases left in between.